Listed here is a single T cell receptor beta chain. This sample is part of a study of CD8+ T cells in alopecia areata. Overall study context: Disease severity was quantified as SALT score of affected scalp area.

The V gene's germline CDR1 is MNHEY and CDR2 SMNVEV (reference sequence). The CDR3 has 14 amino acids. V was clipped by 4 bases and J by 8 bases, with 12 bases between them. Extracted from the samples, RNA was reverse transcribed into cDNA to serve as the sequencing template. Sequencing was performed with immunoSEQ multiplex PCR; in TCRdb, only in-frame clones are kept and a portion is missing. The sample includes around 170,000 clones, roughly 46% of them seen just once. Treatment described: oral pan-JAK inhibitor, 5-10 mg twice daily. The J gene is TRBJ1-6, the V gene TRBV27; D uncertain. The specimen was CD8+ T cells sorted from blood, collected at approximately week 51, from a patient treated with tofacitinib. The receptor's source is a human donor with alopecia areata. CDR3 coding DNA: TGTGCCAGCAGTTACCGGGCCGCGGATTCACCCCTCCACTTT. This encodes CASSYRAADSPLHF.